This T cell receptor (beta chain) appears in the sequencing data of a study of T cells in Graves' hyperthyroidism and ophthalmopathy. Overall study: Peripheral blood was taken when the disease was first diagnosed, before any treatment began.

Patients showing uncontrolled infection, other autoimmune disease, pregnancy or lactation were ineligible. Source material for PBMCs was more than 7.5 ml fresh peripheral blood. Regarding the study as a whole: Separation of ophthalmopathy from stable hyperthyroidism was achieved by a 13 V-J model.

Researchers took RNA transcripts and amplified the TCR beta CDR3 regions from them. A set of HTBI primers served as the primers for a first-round RT-PCR of the TCR CDR3. TCRdb reprocessed the multiplex PCR reads with MiXCR, giving one entry per CDR3 protein. The sample includes roughly 300,000 distinct CDR3 sequences, over 11% seen only once; the top ten take 20% to 25%. This clonotype was recorded at least ten times. Its target is not known. This CDR3 spans 16 amino acids. Trimming pared 5 bases from V and 5 bases from J, leaving 21 bases between. Germline values: CDR1 SGHTA, CDR2 FQGNSA. Sequencing was done on a sample of blood. The chain is built from TRBV7-2 and TRBJ2-5; the D gene is possibly TRBD1 (6 bases). This clonotype was sampled from a woman in her twenties or thirties with Graves' hyperthyroidism. CDR3 region: CASSPQSRQAGETQYF. The CDR3 region has the DNA TGTGCCAGCAGCCCCCAATCACGACAGGCTGGGGAGACCCAGTACTTC. Full variable domain (remainder filled in from reference TRBV7-2 and TRBJ2-5): GAGVSQSPSNKVTEKGKDVELRCDPISGHTALYWYRQSLGQGLEFLIYFQGNSAPDKSGLPSDRFSAERTGGSVSTLTIQRTQQEDSAVYLCASSPQSRQAGETQYFGPGTRLLVL.